The T cell receptor beta chain described here comes from a study of neurological immune-mediated disorders. Across the whole study: Of the approximately 34 patients who had multiple sclerosis, some 30 had the relapsing-remitting form and 3 had the secondary progressive form. Overall study results and limits: The most TCR clonal expansion was seen in HTLV-1-associated myelopathy, and the least was seen in multiple sclerosis, which fell below healthy controls. Phylogenetic grouping placed 18 of 34 multiple sclerosis patients' repertoires in one related-CDR3 cluster, a possible signature.

Germline assignment: CDR1 MNHNY and CDR2 SVGAGI (reference sequence). Trimming took 7 bases from V and 3 from J, leaving 20 bases between them. This CDR3 is 16 amino acids long. In its sample, this clonotype was seen many times. Its matching antigen is unknown. The cDNA was synthesized by 5'RACE incorporating 10-nucleotide random UMIs. TCRdb ran MiXCR on the 5' RACE reads and lists one entry per CDR3 protein. The sample carries just over 50,000 distinct CDR3 sequences, about 3% recorded once. The sequencing input was PBMCs. The chain combines TRBV6-6 with TRBJ2-3; either TRBD1 or TRBD2 may supply D (6 bases each). This clonotype originated in a man between 35 and 55 years old with multiple sclerosis. Written as DNA, the CDR3 is TGTGCCAGCACTACACGGAGGGGGGCTTTGACAGATACGCAGTATTTT. It codes for CASTTRRGALTDTQYF.